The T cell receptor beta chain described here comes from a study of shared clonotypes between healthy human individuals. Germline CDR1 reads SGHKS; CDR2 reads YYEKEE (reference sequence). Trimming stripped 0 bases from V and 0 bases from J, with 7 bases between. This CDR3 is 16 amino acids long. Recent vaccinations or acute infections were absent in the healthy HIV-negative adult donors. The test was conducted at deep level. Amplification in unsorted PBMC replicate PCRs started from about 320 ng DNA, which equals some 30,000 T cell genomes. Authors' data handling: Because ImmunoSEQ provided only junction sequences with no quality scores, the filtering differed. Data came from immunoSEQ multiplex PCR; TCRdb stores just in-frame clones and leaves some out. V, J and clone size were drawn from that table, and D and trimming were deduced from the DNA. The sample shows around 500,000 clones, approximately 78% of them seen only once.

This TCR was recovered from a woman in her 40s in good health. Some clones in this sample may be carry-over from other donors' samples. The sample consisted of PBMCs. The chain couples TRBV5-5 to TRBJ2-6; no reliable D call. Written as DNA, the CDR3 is TGTGCCAGCAGCTTGGGACCTAGCTCTGGGGCCAACGTCCTGACTTTC. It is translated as CASSLGPSSGANVLTF.